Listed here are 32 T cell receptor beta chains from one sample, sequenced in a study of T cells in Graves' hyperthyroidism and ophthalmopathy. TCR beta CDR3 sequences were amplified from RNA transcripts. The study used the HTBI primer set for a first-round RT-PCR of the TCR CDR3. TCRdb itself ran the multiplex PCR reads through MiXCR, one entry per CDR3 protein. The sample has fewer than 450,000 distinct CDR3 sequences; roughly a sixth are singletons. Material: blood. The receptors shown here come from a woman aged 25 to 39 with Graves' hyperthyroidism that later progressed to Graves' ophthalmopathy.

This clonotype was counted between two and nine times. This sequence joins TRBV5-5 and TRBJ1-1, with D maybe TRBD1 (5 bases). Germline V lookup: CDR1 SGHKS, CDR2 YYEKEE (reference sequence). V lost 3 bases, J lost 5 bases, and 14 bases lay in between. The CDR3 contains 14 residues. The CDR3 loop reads CASSSGTLETEAFF. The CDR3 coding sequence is TGTGCCAGCAGCTCTGGGACTCTCGAGACTGAAGCTTTCTTT. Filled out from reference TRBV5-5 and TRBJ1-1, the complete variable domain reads DAGVTQSPTHLIKTRGQQVTLRCSPISGHKSVSWYQQVLGQGPQFIFQYYEKEERGRGNFPDRFSARQFPNYSSELNVNALLLGDSALYLCASSSGTLETEAFFGQGTRLTVV.

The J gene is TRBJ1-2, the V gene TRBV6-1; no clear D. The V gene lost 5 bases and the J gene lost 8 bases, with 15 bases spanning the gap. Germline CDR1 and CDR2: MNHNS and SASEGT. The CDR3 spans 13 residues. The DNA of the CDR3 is TGTGCCAGCAGTCCGCCCCCAGGACGGGGCTACACCTTC. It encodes CASSPPPGRGYTF.

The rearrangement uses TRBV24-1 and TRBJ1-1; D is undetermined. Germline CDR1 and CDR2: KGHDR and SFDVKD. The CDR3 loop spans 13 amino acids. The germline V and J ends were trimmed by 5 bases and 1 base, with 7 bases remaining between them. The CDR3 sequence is CATSAVGNTEAFF. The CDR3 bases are TGTGCCACCAGTGCGGTGGGGAACACTGAAGCTTTCTTT.

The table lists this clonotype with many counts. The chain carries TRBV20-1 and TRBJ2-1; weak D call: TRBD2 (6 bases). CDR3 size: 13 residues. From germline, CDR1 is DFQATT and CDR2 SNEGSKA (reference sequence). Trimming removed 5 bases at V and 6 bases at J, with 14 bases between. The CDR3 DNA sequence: TGCAGTGCTCTCCTAGCGTTCGTCAATGAGCAGTTCTTC. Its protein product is CSALLAFVNEQFF.

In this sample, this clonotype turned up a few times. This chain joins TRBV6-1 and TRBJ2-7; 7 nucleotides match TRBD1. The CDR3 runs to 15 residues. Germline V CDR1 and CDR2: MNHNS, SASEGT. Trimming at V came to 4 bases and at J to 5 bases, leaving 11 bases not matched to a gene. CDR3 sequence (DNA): TGTGCCAGCAGTGCCCGGCAGGGGGTTGGGGACGAGCAGTACTTC. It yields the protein CASSARQGVGDEQYF.

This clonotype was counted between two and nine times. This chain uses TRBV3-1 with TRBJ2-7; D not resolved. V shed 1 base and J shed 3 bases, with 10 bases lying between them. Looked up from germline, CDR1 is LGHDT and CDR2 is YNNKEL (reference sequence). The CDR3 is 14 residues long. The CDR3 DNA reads TGTGCCAGCAGCCAAGGCACAAACTACTACGAGCAGTACTTC. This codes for CASSQGTNYYEQYF.

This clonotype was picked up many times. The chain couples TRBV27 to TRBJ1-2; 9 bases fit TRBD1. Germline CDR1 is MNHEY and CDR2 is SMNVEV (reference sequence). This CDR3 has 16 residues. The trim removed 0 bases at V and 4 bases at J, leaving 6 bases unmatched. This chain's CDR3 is CASSLSTGGGSYGYTF. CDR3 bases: TGTGCCAGCAGTTTATCCACAGGGGGCGGTAGCTATGGCTACACCTTC.

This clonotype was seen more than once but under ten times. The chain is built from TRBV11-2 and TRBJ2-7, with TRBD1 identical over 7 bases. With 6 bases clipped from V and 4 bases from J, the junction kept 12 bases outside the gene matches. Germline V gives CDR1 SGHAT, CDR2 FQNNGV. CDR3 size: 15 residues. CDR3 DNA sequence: TGTGCCAGCAGGCCACAGGGGAATCCAGCTTACGAGCAGTACTTC. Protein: CASRPQGNPAYEQYF.

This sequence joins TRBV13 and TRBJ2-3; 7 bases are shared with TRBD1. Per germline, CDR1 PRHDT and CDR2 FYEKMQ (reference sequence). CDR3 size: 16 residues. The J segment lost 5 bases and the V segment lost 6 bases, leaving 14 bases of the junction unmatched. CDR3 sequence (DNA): TGTGCCAGCAGATCGGAAGGGGGCAGGTGGGGAGATACGCAGTATTTT. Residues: CASRSEGGRWGDTQYF.

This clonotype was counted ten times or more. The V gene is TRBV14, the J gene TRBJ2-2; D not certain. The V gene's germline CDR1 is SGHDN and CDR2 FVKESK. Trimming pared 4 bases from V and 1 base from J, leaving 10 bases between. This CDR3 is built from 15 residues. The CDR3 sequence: CASSPTPRNTGELFF. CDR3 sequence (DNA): TGTGCCAGCAGCCCGACTCCTCGGAACACCGGGGAGCTGTTTTTT.

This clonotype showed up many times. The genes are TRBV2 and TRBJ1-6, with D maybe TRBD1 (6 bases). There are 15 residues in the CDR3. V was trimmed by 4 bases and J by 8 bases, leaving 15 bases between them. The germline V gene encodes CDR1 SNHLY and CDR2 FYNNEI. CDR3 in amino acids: CASSVTGRSYSPLHF. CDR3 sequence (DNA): TGTGCCAGCAGTGTTACAGGGAGAAGTTATTCACCCCTCCACTTT.

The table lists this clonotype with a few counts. CDR3 nucleotide sequence: TGCGCCAGCAGCCAAGGTCCCGGGAGTGGCGAGCAGTACTTC. Translating gives CASSQGPGSGEQYF. The J gene is TRBJ2-7, the V gene TRBV4-1; a weak D match, TRBD2 (6 bases). Trimming cost V 1 base and J 6 bases, with 13 bases left between them. The CDR3 extends over 14 amino acids. Germline-derived CDR1 and CDR2 are MGHRA and YSYEKL.

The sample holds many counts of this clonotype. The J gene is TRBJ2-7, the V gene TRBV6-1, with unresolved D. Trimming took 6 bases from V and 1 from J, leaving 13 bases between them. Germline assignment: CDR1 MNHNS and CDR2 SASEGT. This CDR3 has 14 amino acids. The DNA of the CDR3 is TGTGCCAGCAGCCCCCGGGCCACGTCCTACGAGCAGTACTTC. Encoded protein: CASSPRATSYEQYF.

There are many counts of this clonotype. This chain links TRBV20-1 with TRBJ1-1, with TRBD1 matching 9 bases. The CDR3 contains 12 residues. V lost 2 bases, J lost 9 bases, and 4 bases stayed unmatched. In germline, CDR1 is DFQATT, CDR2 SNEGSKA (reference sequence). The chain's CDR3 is CSARRQGVQAFF. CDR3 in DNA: TGCAGTGCTAGAAGACAGGGGGTGCAAGCTTTCTTT.

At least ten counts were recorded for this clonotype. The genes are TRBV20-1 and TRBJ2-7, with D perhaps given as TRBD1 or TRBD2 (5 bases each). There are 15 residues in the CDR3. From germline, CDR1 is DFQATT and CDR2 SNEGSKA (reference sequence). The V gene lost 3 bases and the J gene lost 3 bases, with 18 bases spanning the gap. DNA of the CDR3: TGCAGTGCTAGGGGGGACGGGGTACATTTCTACGAGCAGTACTTC. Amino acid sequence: CSARGDGVHFYEQYF.

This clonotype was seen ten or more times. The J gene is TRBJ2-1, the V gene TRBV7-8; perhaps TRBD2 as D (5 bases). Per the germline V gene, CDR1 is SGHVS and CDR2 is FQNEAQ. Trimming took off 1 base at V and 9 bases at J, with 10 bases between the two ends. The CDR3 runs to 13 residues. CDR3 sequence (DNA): TGTGCCAGCAGCTTAGTCCGAGAGGGTGAGCAGTTCTTC. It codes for CASSLVREGEQFF.

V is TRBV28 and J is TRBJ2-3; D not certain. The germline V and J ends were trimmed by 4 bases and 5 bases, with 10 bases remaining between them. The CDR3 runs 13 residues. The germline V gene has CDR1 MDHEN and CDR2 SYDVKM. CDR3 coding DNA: TGTGCCAGCAGTTGGGGTAGTCGAGATACGCAGTATTTT. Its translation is CASSWGSRDTQYF. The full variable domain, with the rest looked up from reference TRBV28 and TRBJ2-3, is DVKVTQSSRYLVKRTGEKVFLECVQDMDHENMFWYRQDPGLGLRLIYFSYDVKMKEKGDIPEGYSVSREKKERFSLILESASTNQTSMYLCASSWGSRDTQYFGPGTRLTVL.

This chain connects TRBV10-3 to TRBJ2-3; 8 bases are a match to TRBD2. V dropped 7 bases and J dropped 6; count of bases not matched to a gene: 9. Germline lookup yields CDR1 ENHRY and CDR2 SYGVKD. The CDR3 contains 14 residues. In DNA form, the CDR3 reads TGTGCCATCAAGGATCCGGGGGGGGCTGATACGCAGTATTTT. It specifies CAIKDPGGADTQYF.

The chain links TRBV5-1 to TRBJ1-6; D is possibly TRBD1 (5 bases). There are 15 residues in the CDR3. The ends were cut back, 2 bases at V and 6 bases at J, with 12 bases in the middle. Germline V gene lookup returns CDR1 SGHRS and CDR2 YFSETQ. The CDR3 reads CASSFGARLNSPLHF. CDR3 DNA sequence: TGCGCCAGCAGCTTCGGGGCAAGACTTAATTCACCCCTCCACTTT.

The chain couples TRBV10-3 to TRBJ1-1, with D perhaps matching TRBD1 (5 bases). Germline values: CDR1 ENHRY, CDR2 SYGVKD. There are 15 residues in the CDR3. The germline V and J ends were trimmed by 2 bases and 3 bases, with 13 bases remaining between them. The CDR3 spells CAISEGGGRDTEAFF. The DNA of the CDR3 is TGTGCCATCAGTGAGGGCGGGGGAAGAGACACTGAAGCTTTCTTT.

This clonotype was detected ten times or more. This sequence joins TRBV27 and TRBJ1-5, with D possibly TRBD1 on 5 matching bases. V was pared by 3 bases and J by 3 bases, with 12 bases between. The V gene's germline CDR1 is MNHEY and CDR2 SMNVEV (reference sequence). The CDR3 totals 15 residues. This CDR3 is CASSFRGAPNQPQHF. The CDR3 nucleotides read TGTGCCAGCAGTTTTCGCGGGGCGCCCAATCAGCCCCAGCATTTT.

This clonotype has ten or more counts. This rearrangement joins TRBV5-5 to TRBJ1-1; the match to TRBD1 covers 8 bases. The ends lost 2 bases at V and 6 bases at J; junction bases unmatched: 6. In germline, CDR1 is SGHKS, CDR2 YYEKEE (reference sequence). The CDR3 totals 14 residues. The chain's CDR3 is CASSFGQGRPEAFF. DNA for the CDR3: TGTGCCAGCAGCTTTGGACAGGGTCGGCCTGAAGCTTTCTTT.

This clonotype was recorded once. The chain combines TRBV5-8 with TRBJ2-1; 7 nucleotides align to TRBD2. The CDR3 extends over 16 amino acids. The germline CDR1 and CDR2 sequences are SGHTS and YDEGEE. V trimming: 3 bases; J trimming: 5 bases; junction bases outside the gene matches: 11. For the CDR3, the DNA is TGTGCCAGCAGCTGGGCTGTGGGCGGGAGTAACAATGAGCAGTTCTTC. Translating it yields CASSWAVGGSNNEQFF. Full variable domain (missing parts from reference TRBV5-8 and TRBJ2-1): EAGVTQSPTHLIKTRGQQATLRCSPISGHTSVYWYQQALGLGLQFLLWYDEGEERNRGNFPPRFSGRQFPNYSSELNVNALELEDSALYLCASSWAVGGSNNEQFFGPGTRLTVL.

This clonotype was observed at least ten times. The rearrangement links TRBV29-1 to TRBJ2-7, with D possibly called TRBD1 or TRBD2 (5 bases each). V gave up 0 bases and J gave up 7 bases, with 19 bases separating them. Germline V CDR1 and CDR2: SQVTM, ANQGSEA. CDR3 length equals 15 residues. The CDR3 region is CSVEDPSGDLREQYF. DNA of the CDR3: TGCAGCGTTGAAGATCCCTCCGGGGACCTTAGGGAGCAGTACTTC.

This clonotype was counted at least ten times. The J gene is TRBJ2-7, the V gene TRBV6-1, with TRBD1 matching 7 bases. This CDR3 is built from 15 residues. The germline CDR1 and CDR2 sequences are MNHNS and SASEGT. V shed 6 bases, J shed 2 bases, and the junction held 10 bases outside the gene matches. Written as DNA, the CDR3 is TGTGCCAGCAGGAAAACCGGGACAGCCACCTACGAGCAGTACTTC. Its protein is CASRKTGTATYEQYF.

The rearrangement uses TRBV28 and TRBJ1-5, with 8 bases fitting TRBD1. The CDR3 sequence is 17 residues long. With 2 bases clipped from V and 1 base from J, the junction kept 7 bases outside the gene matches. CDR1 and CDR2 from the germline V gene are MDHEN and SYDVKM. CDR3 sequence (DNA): TGTGCCAGCAGTTTAGGCCAGGGGGCGCGGAGCAATCAGCCCCAGCATTTT. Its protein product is CASSLGQGARSNQPQHF. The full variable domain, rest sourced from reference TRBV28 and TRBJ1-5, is DVKVTQSSRYLVKRTGEKVFLECVQDMDHENMFWYRQDPGLGLRLIYFSYDVKMKEKGDIPEGYSVSREKKERFSLILESASTNQTSMYLCASSLGQGARSNQPQHFGDGTRLSIL.

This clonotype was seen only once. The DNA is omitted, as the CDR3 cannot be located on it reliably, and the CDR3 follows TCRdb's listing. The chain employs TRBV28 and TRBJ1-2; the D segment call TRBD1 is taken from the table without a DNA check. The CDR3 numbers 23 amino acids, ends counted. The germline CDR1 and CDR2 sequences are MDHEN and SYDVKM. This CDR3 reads CASSSFFDSSIYLCSVETGGYTF.

CDR3 region: CASSQDRGLRQNQPQHF. The CDR3 coding sequence is TGCGCCAGCAGCCAAGATCGAGGGCTCCGACAGAATCAGCCCCAGCATTTT. The chain links TRBV4-1 to TRBJ1-5, with D maybe TRBD1 (5 bases). Trimming left V 0 bases short and J 4 bases short, with 16 bases between. CDR1 is MGHRA, CDR2 YSYEKL, per germline. CDR3 length equals 17 residues.

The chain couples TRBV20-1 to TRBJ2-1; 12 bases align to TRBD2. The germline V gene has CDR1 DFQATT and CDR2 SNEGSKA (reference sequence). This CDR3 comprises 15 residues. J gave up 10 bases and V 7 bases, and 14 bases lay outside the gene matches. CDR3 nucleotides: TGCAGTGTCGGCTTTTTGACTAGCGGGAGTAGAGAGCAGTTCTTC. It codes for CSVGFLTSGSREQFF.

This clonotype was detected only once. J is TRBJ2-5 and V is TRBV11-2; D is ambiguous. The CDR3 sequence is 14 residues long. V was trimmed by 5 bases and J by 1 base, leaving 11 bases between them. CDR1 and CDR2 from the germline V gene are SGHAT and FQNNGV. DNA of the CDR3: TGTGCCAGCAGCCTCGTTCAGCCCCAAGAGACCCAGTACTTC. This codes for CASSLVQPQETQYF.

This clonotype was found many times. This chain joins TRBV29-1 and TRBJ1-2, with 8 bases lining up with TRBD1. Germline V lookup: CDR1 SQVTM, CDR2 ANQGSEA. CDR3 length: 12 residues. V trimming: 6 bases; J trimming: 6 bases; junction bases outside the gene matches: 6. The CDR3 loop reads CSVDRGGHGYTF. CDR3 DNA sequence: TGCAGCGTCGACAGGGGAGGCCATGGCTACACCTTC.

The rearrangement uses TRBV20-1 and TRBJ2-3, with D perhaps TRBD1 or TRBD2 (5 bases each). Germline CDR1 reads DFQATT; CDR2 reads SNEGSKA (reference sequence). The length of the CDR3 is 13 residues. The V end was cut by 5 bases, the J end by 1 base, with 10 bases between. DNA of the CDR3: TGCAGTGCTTGGGACGAACGCACAGATACGCAGTATTTT. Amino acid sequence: CSAWDERTDTQYF.